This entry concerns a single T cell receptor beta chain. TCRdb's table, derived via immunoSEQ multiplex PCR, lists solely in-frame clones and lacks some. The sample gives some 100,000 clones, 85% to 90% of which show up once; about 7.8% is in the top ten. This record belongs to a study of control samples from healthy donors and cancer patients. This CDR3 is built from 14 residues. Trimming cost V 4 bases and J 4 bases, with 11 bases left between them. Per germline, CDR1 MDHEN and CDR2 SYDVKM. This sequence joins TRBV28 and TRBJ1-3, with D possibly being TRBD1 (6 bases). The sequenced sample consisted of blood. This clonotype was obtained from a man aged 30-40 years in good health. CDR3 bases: TGTGCCAGCAGTTCATCAGGGGACGGAAACACCATATATTTT. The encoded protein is CASSSSGDGNTIYF.